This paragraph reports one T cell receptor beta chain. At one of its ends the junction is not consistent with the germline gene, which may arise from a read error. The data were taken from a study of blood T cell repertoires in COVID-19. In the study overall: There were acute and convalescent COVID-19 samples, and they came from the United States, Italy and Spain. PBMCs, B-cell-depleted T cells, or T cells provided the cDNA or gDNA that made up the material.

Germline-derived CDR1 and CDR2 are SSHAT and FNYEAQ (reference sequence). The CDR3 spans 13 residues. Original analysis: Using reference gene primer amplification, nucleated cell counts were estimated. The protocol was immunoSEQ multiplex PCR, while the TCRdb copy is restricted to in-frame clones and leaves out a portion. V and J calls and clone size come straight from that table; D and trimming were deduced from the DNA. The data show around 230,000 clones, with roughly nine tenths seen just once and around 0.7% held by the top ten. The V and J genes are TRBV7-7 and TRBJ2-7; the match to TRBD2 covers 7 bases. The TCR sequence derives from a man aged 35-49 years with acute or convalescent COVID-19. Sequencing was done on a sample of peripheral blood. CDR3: CASMETGGSEQYF. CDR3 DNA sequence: TGTGCTAGCATGGAAACGGGAGGATCCGAGCAGTACTTC.